The sequence of this TCR beta chain was determined in a study of blood T cells in healthy people across ages. Donors each provided ten milliliters of peripheral blood. PBMCs were isolated at a quantity of at least 6 million per sample. For the second PCR, which ran for 7 to 11 cycles, a sample-barcoded 5' primer and a J-beta primer mix were used. TCRdb re-called the 5' RACE reads through MiXCR, storing one row per CDR3 protein. Among about 670,000 distinct CDR3 sequences, 40% to 65% were seen once, and the ten largest hold roughly 14%. CDR3 length equals 15 residues. The ends were cut back, 4 bases at V and 4 bases at J, with 15 bases in the middle. Germline values: CDR1 MNHEY, CDR2 SVGAGI.

Source material: blood. The clonotype was recovered from a woman older than 75 in good health. This chain joins TRBV6-5 and TRBJ2-3, with D possibly being TRBD2 (5 bases). In DNA, the CDR3 is TGTGCCAGCAGTTTCCACCCGGGAAGGGCAGATACGCAGTATTTT. Its translation is CASSFHPGRADTQYF.